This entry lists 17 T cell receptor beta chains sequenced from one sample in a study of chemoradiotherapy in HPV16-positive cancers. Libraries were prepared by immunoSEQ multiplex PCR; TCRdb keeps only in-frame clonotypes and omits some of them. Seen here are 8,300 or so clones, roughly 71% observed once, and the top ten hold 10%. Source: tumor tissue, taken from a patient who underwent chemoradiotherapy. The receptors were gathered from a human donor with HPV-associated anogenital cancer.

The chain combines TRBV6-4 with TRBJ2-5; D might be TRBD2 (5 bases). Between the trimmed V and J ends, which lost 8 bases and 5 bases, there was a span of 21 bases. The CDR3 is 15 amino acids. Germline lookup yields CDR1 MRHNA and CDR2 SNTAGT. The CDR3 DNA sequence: TGTGCCAGCCCTGAAGAGGGATCGGGGTCGGAGACCCAGTACTTC. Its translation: CASPEEGSGSETQYF.

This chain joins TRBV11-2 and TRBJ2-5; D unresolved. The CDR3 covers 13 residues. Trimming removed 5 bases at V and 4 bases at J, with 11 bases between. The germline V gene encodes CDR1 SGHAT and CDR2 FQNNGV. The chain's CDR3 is CASSRQNTETQYF. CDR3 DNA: TGTGCCAGCAGCCGGCAGAACACAGAGACCCAGTACTTC. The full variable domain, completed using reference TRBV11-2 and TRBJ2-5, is EAGVAQSPRYKIIEKRQSVAFWCNPISGHATLYWYQQILGQGPKLLIQFQNNGVVDDSQLPKDRFSAERLKGVDSTLKIQPAKLEDSAVYLCASSRQNTETQYFGPGTRLLVL.

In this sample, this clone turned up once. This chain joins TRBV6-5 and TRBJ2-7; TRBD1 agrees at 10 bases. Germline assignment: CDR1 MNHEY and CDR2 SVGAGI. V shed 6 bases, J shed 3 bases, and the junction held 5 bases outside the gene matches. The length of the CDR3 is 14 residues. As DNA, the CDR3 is TGTGCCAGCAGGGGGGACAGGGGTAACTACGAGCAGTACTTC. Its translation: CASRGDRGNYEQYF.

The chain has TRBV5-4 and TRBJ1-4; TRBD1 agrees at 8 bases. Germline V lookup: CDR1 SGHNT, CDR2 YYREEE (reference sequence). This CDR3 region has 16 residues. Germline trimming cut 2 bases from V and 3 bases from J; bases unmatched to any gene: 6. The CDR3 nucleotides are TGTGCCAGCAGCTTACATTTGACAGGGGCTAATGAAAAACTGTTTTTT. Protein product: CASSLHLTGANEKLFF.

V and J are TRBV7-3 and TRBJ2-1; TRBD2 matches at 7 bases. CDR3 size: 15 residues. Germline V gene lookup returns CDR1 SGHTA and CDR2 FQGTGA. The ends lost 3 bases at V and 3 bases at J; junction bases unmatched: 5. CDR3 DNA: TGTGCCAGCAGCTTTCAAGCGGGACTCTACAATGAGCAGTTCTTC. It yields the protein CASSFQAGLYNEQFF.

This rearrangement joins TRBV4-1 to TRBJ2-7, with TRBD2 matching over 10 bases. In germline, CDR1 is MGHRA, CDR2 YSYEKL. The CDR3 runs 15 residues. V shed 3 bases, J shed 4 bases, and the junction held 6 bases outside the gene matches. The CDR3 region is CASSQGASGSYEQYF. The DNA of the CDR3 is TGCGCCAGCAGCCAGGGGGCTAGCGGGAGTTACGAGCAGTACTTC.

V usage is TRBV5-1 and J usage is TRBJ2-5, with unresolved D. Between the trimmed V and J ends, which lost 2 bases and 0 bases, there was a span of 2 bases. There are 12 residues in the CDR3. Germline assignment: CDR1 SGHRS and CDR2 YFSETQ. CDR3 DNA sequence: TGCGCCAGCAGCTTTGACCAAGAGACCCAGTACTTC. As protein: CASSFDQETQYF. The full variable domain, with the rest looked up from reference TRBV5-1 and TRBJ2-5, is KAGVTQTPRYLIKTRGQQVTLSCSPISGHRSVSWYQQTPGQGLQFLFEYFSETQRNKGNFPGRFSGRQFSNSRSEMNVSTLELGDSALYLCASSFDQETQYFGPGTRLLVL.

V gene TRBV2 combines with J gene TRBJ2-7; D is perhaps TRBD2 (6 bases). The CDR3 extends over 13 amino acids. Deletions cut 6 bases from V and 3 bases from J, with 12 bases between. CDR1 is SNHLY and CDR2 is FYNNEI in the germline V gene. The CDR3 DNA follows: TGTGCCAGCAGGAGCGGGTCCCTCTACGAGCAGTACTTC. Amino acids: CASRSGSLYEQYF.

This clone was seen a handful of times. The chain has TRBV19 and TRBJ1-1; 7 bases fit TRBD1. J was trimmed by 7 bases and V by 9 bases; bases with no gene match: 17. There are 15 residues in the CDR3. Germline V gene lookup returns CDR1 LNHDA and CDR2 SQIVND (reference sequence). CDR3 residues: CASYARGQVFYEAFF. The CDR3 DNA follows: TGTGCCAGCTACGCTCGAGGACAGGTGTTTTATGAAGCTTTCTTT. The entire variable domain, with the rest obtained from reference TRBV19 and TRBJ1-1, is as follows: DGGITQSPKYLFRKEGQNVTLSCEQNLNHDAMYWYRQDPGQGLRLIYYSQIVNDFQKGDIAEGYSVSREKKESFPLTVTSAQKNPTAFYLCASYARGQVFYEAFFGQGTRLTVV.

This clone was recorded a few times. The DNA for the CDR3 is TGTGCCAGCAGTTACTCGAAGGGGACCTCCGAGCAGTACTTC. Translated: CASSYSKGTSEQYF. The rearrangement joins TRBV6-6 to TRBJ2-7; perhaps D is TRBD1 or TRBD2 (5 bases each). The CDR3 contains 14 residues. The V end was cut by 0 bases, the J end by 6 bases, with 12 bases between. Germline-derived CDR1 and CDR2 are MNHNY and SVGAGI (reference sequence).

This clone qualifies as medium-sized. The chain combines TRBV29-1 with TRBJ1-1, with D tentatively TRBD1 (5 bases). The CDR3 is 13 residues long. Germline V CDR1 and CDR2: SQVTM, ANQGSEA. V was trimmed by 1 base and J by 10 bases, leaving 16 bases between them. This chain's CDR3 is CSVEASLRGVAFF. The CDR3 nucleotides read TGCAGCGTTGAAGCCTCCCTTCGGGGGGTAGCTTTCTTT.

The CDR3 DNA follows: TGCGCCAGCAACCAGGGGGGACAGGGCGTAACCTACGAGCAGTACTTC. Its translation: CASNQGGQGVTYEQYF. The chain uses TRBV5-1 and TRBJ2-7; 9 positions match TRBD1. With 6 bases clipped from V and 2 bases from J, the junction kept 12 bases outside the gene matches. The CDR3 spans 16 residues. From germline, CDR1 is SGHRS and CDR2 YFSETQ.

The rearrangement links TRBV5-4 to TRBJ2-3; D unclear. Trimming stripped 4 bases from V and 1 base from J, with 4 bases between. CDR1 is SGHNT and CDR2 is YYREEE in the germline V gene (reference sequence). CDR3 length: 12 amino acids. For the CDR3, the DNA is TGTGCCAGCAGCACGGGCACAGATACGCAGTATTTT. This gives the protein CASSTGTDTQYF.

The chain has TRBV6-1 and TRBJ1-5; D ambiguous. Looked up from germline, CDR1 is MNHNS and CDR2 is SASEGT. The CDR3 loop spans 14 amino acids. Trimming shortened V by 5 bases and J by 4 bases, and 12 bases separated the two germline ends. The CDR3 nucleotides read TGTGCCAGCAGTCCCTCGACGGGGAATCAGCCCCAGCATTTT. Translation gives CASSPSTGNQPQHF.

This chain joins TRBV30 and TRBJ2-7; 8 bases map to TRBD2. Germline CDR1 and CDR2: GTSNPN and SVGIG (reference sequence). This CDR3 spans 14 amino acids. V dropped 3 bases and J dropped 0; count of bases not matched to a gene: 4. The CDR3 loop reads CAWRTGGSSYEQYF. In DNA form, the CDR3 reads TGTGCCTGGAGGACGGGGGGGAGCTCCTACGAGCAGTACTTC.

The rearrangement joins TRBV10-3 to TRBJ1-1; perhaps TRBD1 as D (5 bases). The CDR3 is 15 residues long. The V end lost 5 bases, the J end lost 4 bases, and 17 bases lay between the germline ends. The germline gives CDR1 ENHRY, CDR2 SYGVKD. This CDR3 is CAISLQGAGGTEAFF. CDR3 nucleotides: TGTGCCATCAGTCTTCAAGGGGCGGGGGGCACTGAAGCTTTCTTT.

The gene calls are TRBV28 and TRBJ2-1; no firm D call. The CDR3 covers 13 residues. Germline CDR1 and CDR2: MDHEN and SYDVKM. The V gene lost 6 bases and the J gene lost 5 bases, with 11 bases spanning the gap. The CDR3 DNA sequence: TGTGCCAGCAGAGTCAACGGGCACAATGAGCAGTTCTTC. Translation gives CASRVNGHNEQFF.